This TCR beta chain was sequenced for a study of cytomegalovirus exposure and HLA in healthy donors. Germline V gene sequence: CDR1 SGHRS, CDR2 YFSETQ. Trimming shortened V by 0 bases and J by 3 bases, and 9 bases separated the two germline ends. The CDR3 totals 14 residues. Both 60 Vbeta primers and 13 Jbeta primers went into the PCR. The data were produced by immunoSEQ multiplex PCR, yet TCRdb's version contains in-frame clones alone and is incomplete. The sample consists of a few hundred thousand clones, under 80% of them appearing once. Overall study findings and caveats: Prior analysis indicated that the majority of TCR beta V segments exhibited productivity approximately 90% or approximately 30% of the time. The HLA-A and HLA-B alleles of most subjects were reportedly predicted accurately from TCR beta sequences.

For this clone: Its target is unknown.

Sequencing was performed on PBMCs. This clonotype originated in a female donor in good health and CMV-seronegative. The rearrangement joins TRBV5-1 to TRBJ1-1; possible D gene TRBD1, 5 bases. The CDR3 bases are TGCGCCAGCAGCTTGGACAGGATGGACACTGAAGCTTTCTTT. Translated: CASSLDRMDTEAFF. Combining the CDR3 with reference TRBV5-1 and TRBJ1-1 gives the whole variable domain KAGVTQTPRYLIKTRGQQVTLSCSPISGHRSVSWYQQTPGQGLQFLFEYFSETQRNKGNFPGRFSGRQFSNSRSEMNVSTLELGDSALYLCASSLDRMDTEAFFGQGTRLTVV.